This T cell receptor (beta chain) was sequenced for a study of blood T cells in healthy people across ages. Overall study: Per every two T cells, about one barcoded beta molecule was captured by template switching. Whole-study results and caveats: Naive T cell percentage showed a strong correlation with TCR beta diversity.

Remarks on this clonotype: Its specificity is not known. A junction end diverges from the germline sequence, so it may reflect a read error.

Combining a sample-barcoded 5' primer with a J-beta primer mix, a second PCR ran for roughly 7 to 12 cycles. Each of the cDNA molecules was tagged by a template-switch adaptor with 12 random nucleotides. TCRdb used MiXCR to reprocess the 5' RACE reads, holding one entry per CDR3 protein. In the table there are hundreds of thousands of distinct CDR3 sequences, around 54% of which are singletons. The sample comprised blood. The sequence came from a man in his sixties in good health.

In nucleotides, the CDR3 is TGTGCCAGCAGGCGACAGCAGGGTCTTTCAGATAGGCAGTATTTT. It yields the protein CASRRQQGLSDRQYF. This chain joins TRBV6-5 and TRBJ2-3; D possibly corresponds to TRBD1 (5 bases). Germline V lookup: CDR1 MNHEY, CDR2 SVGAGI. The length of the CDR3 is 15 residues.